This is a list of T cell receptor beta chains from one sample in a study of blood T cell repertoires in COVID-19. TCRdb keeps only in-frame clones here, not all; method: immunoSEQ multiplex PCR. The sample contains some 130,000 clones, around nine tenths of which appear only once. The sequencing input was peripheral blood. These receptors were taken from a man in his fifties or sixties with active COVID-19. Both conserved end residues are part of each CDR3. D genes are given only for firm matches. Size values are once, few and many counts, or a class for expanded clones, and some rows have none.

CDR3aa: CASSPGARGMNTEAFF
CDR3nt: TGCGCCAGCAGCCCCGGGGCCAGGGGAATGAACACTGAAGCTTTCTTT
j_gene: TRBJ1-1
d_gene: .
len: 16
abundance: .
v_gene: TRBV5-1

CDR3aa: CATAGMANEKLFF
CDR3nt: TGTGCCACAGCAGGGATGGCTAATGAAAAACTGTTTTTT
j_gene: TRBJ1-4
d_gene: .
len: 13
abundance: .
v_gene: TRBV10-3

CDR3aa: CASSLALSNEQFF
CDR3nt: TGTGCCAGCAGCTTAGCGCTGAGCAATGAGCAGTTCTTC
j_gene: TRBJ2-1
d_gene: .
len: 13
abundance: .
v_gene: TRBV7-2

CDR3aa: CASSLAPTEYNSPLHF
CDR3nt: TGTGCCAGCAGCTTGGCCCCGACAGAATATAATTCACCCCTCCACTTT
j_gene: TRBJ1-6
d_gene: .
len: 16
abundance: .
v_gene: TRBV5-4

CDR3aa: CARGGPGPYNEQFF
CDR3nt: TGTGCCCGGGGGGGGCCGGGGCCTTACAATGAGCAGTTCTTC
j_gene: TRBJ2-1
d_gene: TRBD2
len: 14
abundance: .
v_gene: TRBV2

CDR3aa: CAWSVSGSSYNSPLHF
CDR3nt: TGTGCCTGGAGTGTATCTGGGAGCTCCTATAATTCACCCCTCCACTTT
j_gene: TRBJ1-6
d_gene: .
len: 16
abundance: .
v_gene: TRBV30

CDR3aa: CASSRQLYPGKSTYGYTF
CDR3nt: TGTGCCAGCAGCCGACAATTATACCCAGGGAAGTCTACCTATGGCTACACCTTC
j_gene: TRBJ1-2
d_gene: .
len: 18
abundance: .
v_gene: TRBV16

CDR3aa: CASSLGTIHGELFF
CDR3nt: TGTGCCAGCAGCCTCGGGACTATCCACGGGGAGCTGTTTTTT
j_gene: TRBJ2-2
d_gene: TRBD2
len: 14
abundance: .
v_gene: TRBV7-8

CDR3aa: CASSLDGSGPYGYTF
CDR3nt: TGTGCCAGCAGCTTAGACGGATCAGGGCCCTATGGCTACACCTTC
j_gene: TRBJ1-2
d_gene: .
len: 15
abundance: .
v_gene: TRBV7-6

CDR3aa: CATSDRDRGSDEQFF
CDR3nt: TGTGCCACCAGTGATCGAGACAGGGGGTCGGATGAGCAGTTCTTC
j_gene: TRBJ2-1
d_gene: TRBD1
len: 15
abundance: .
v_gene: TRBV24-1

CDR3aa: CASSVGGGESEAFF
CDR3nt: TGTGCCAGCAGCGTAGGAGGCGGAGAATCTGAAGCTTTCTTT
j_gene: TRBJ1-1
d_gene: .
len: 14
abundance: once
v_gene: TRBV9

CDR3aa: CASSEAVQGVLTDTQYF
CDR3nt: TGTGCCAGCAGTGAAGCGGTCCAGGGGGTATTAACAGATACGCAGTATTTT
j_gene: TRBJ2-3
d_gene: TRBD1
len: 17
abundance: .
v_gene: TRBV6-1

CDR3aa: CASSESGVSNQPQHF
CDR3nt: TGTGCCAGCAGTGAGTCAGGGGTTAGCAATCAGCCCCAGCATTTT
j_gene: TRBJ1-5
d_gene: .
len: 15
abundance: .
v_gene: TRBV6-1

CDR3aa: CASSPLDLLPRGGYTF
CDR3nt: TGTGCCAGCAGCCCCCTGGACCTTCTCCCAAGGGGTGGCTACACCTTC
j_gene: TRBJ1-2
d_gene: .
len: 16
abundance: .
v_gene: TRBV9

CDR3aa: CASTLNLHAGTGDNEAFF
CDR3nt: TGTGCCAGCACCCTTAATCTTCATGCGGGGACAGGGGATAATGAAGCTTTCTTT
j_gene: TRBJ1-1
d_gene: TRBD1
len: 18
abundance: .
v_gene: TRBV28

CDR3aa: CASSPIIETGKTEAFF
CDR3nt: TGTGCCAGCTCACCTATCATCGAGACAGGGAAAACTGAAGCTTTCTTT
j_gene: TRBJ1-1
d_gene: TRBD1
len: 16
abundance: once
v_gene: TRBV18

CDR3aa: CASSPLRLVGAYNEQFF
CDR3nt: TGTGCCAGCTCACCACTACGACTAGTGGGAGCCTACAATGAGCAGTTCTTC
j_gene: TRBJ2-1
d_gene: .
len: 17
abundance: .
v_gene: TRBV18

CDR3aa: CASSQAGDIYGYTF
CDR3nt: TGTGCCAGCAGCCAAGCCGGGGACATCTATGGCTACACCTTC
j_gene: TRBJ1-2
d_gene: .
len: 14
abundance: .
v_gene: TRBV3-1/TRBV3-2